This T cell receptor (beta chain) emerged from a study of type 1 and type 2 diabetes patients. Amplification started from genomic DNA. Amplification of the beta chain CDR3 used 30 forward and 13 reverse multiplex primers. TCRdb re-analysed the multiplex PCR reads in MiXCR, keeping a single row per CDR3 protein. The sample yields approximately 260,000 distinct CDR3 sequences, around 47% seen once. Germline CDR1 reads MNHNY; CDR2 reads SVGAGI (reference sequence). CDR3 length equals 16 residues. V lost 5 bases, J lost 7 bases, and 20 bases lay in between. This clonotype has a handful of counts. This receptor was identified in a man aged 18 to 30 with type 2 diabetes. The chain couples TRBV6-6 to TRBJ1-4; a possible D gene is TRBD1 (5 bases). The sample comprised peripheral blood mononuclear cells (PBMCs). The CDR3 coding sequence is TGTGCCAGCAGTGACCCTTCAGGGAGCGGCGGTGAAAAACTGTTTTTT. Protein: CASSDPSGSGGEKLFF.